This TCR beta chain is from a study of shared clonotypes between healthy human individuals. A remark on this clone: Compared with germline, one end of the junction differs, possibly owing to a read error.

Produced via immunoSEQ multiplex PCR; TCRdb's table is partial and in-frame only. The data contain a few hundred thousand clones, 97% of them singletons. The germline CDR1 and CDR2 sequences are SQVTM and ANQGSEA. The CDR3 is 13 amino acids. The rearrangement links TRBV29-1 to TRBJ2-7, with 8 positions matching TRBD2. Source material: naive CD4+ T cells sorted from blood. Subset given: CD45RA+ positively selected. This receptor was taken from a woman in her 30s in good health. CDR3 region: CSIEGAGAYEQYF. The CDR3 DNA reads as TGCAGCATTGAAGGAGCGGGAGCCTACGAGCAGTACTTC.